Sequencing of this TCR beta chain was carried out in a study of shared clonotypes between healthy human individuals. Study-wide results and caveats: The four-donor shared clonotypes exceeded non-shared clonotypes in generation probability, with non-shared ones scoring lower.

Regarding this clone: Its antigen is still unknown.

Method: immunoSEQ multiplex PCR; TCRdb's copy keeps in-frame clones and lacks some. Seen here are hundreds of thousands of clones, 74% observed once, and the top ten hold about 1.7%. The source material was memory CD4+ T cells sorted from blood. Indicated subset: CD45RA-negative fraction. This sequence was found in a woman aged 30 to 39 in good health.

CDR3 DNA: TGTGCCAGTAGTATAACTGGGGCCAGGGAGACCCAGTACTTC. It is translated as CASSITGARETQYF. The chain combines TRBV19 with TRBJ2-5; D is possibly TRBD1 (5 bases). Looked up from germline, CDR1 is LNHDA and CDR2 is SQIVND (reference sequence). The V end was cut by 2 bases, the J end by 5 bases, with 12 bases between. This CDR3 contains 14 residues.